This T cell receptor (beta chain) was sequenced in a study of blood T cell repertoires in COVID-19. About the study: Sources were T cells, B-cell-depleted T cells, or PBMCs; the material itself was cDNA or gDNA.

Only in-frame clones appear in the TCRdb table, and some are missing; sequencing was by immunoSEQ multiplex PCR. The repertoire has hundreds of thousands of clones, about 94% of them found once; the top ten carry 0.8% to 1%. This clonotype was obtained from a man aged 55 to 69 with COVID-19, enrolled during active disease. Material: peripheral blood.

The DNA of the CDR3 is TGCAGCGTTGCCACTAGCACAAACTACAATGAGCAGTTCTTC. Protein: CSVATSTNYNEQFF. This chain uses TRBV29-1 with TRBJ2-1; a weak D match, TRBD2 (6 bases). Germline loops: CDR1 SQVTM, CDR2 ANQGSEA. The CDR3 is made up of 14 amino acids. V shed 4 bases and J shed 3 bases, with 13 bases lying between them.